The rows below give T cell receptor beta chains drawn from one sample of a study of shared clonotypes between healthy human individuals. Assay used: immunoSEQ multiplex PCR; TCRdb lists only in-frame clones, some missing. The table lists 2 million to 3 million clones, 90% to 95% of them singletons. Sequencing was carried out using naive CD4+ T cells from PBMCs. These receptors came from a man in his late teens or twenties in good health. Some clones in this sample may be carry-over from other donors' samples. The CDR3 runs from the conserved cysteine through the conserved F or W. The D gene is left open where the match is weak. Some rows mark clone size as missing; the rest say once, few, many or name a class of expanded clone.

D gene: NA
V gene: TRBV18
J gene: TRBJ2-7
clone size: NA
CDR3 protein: CASSPVTGSYEQYF
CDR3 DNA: TGTGCCAGCTCACCAGTCACGGGGAGCTACGAGCAGTACTTC

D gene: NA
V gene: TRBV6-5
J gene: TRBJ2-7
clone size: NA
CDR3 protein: CASSYTRQSYEQYF
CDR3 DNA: TGTGCCAGCAGTTACACCCGACAGAGCTACGAGCAGTACTTC

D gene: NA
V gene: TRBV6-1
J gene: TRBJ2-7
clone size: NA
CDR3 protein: CASSWLGGTLFF
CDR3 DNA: TGTGCCAGCAGCTGGTTGGGCGGAACCCTCTTCTTC

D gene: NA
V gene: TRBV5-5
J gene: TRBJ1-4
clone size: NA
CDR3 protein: CASSLVAEKLFF
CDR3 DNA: TGTGCCAGCAGCTTGGTGGCTGAGAAACTGTTTTTT

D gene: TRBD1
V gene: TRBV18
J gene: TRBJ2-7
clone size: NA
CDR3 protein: CASSPYRDSPWEQYF
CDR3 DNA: TGTGCCAGCTCACCGTACCGGGACAGCCCTTGGGAGCAGTACTTC

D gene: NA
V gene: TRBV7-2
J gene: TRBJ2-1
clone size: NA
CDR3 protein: CASSFSYNEQFF
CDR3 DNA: TGTGCCAGCAGCTTCTCCTACAATGAGCAGTTCTTC

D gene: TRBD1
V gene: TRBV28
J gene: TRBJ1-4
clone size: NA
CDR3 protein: CASSLTGLGAGEKLFF
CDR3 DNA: TGTGCCAGCAGCCTGACAGGGCTCGGGGCGGGAGAAAAACTGTTTTTT

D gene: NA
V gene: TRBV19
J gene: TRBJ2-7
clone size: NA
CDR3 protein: CASSLDNGPGLRPVLGLGDAYF
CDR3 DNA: TGTGCCAGTAGTCTTGATAACGGACCGGGACTCCGCCCCGTCTTAGGGTTGGGGGACGCGTACTTC

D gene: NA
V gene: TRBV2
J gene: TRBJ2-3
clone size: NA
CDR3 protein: CASTIQGRTDTQYF
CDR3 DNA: TGTGCCAGCACAATACAAGGGCGCACAGATACGCAGTATTTT

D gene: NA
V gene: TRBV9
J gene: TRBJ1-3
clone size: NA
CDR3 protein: CASSVGGFKQGLSGNTIYF
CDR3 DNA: TGTGCCAGCAGCGTAGGGGGTTTCAAACAGGGCCTCTCTGGAAACACCATATATTTT

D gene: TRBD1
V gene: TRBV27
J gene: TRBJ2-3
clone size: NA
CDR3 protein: CASTSSGDRGTDTQYF
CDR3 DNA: TGTGCCAGCACCTCATCGGGGGACAGGGGCACAGATACGCAGTATTTT

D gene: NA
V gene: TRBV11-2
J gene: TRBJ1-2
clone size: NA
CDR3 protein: CASSLAPGANYGYTF
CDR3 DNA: TGTGCCAGCAGCTTAGCGCCAGGCGCTAACTATGGCTACACCTTC

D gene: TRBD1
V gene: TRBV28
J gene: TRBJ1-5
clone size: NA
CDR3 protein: CASTLADRGRNQPQHF
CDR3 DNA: TGTGCCAGCACCCTGGCGGACAGGGGCCGCAATCAGCCCCAGCATTTT

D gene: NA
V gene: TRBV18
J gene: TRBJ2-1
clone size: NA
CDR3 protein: CASSPPGGRRENEQFF
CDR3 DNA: TGTGCCAGCTCACCACCGGGGGGGCGGAGGGAAAATGAGCAGTTCTTC

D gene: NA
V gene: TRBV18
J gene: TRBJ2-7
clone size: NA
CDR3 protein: CASAPLGSYEQYF
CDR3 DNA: TGTGCCAGCGCCCCGTTGGGATCTTACGAGCAGTACTTC

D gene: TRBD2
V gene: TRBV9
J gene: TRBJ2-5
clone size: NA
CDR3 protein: CASSRRLAGGETQYF
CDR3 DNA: TGTGCCAGCAGTCGAAGACTAGCGGGAGGAGAGACCCAGTACTTC

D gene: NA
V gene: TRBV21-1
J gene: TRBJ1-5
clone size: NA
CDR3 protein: CASSKLGTTGFYNQPQHF
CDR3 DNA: TGTGCCAGCAGCAAATTGGGAACTACAGGGTTCTACAATCAGCCCCAGCATTTT

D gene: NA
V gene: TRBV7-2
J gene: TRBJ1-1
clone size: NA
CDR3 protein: CASSLTLTTEAFF
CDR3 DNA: TGTGCCAGCAGCCTCACCTTGACGACTGAAGCTTTCTTT

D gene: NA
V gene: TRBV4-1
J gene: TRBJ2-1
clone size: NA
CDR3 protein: CASSQAGSGLIDEQFF
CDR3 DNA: TGCGCCAGCAGCCAAGCGGGTAGCGGTCTTATTGATGAGCAGTTCTTC

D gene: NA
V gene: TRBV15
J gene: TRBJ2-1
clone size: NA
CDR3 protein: CATSGGQSSYNEQFF
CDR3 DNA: TGTGCCACCAGCGGAGGACAGAGCTCCTACAATGAGCAGTTCTTC

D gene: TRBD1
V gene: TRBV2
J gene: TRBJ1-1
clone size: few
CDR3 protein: CASSGQGGAEAFF
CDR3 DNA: TGTGCCAGCAGCGGACAGGGTGGGGCTGAAGCTTTCTTT

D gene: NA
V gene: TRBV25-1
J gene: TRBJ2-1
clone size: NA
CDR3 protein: CASSEYSSISNEQFF
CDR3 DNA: TGTGCCAGCAGTGAATATAGTAGTATTTCCAATGAGCAGTTCTTC

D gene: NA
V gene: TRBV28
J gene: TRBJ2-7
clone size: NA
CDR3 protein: CATTRGGTYEQYF
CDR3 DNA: TGTGCCACCACCCGCGGAGGAACCTACGAGCAGTACTTC

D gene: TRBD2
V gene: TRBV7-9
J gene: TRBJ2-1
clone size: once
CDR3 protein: CASSLGNLAGGPGNEQFF
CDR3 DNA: TGTGCCAGCAGCTTAGGTAATCTAGCGGGAGGGCCAGGCAATGAGCAGTTCTTC

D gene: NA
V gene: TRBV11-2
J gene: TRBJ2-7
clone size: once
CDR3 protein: CASSLVGTISSYEQYF
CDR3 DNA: TGTGCCAGCAGCTTAGTGGGCACAATCTCCTCCTACGAGCAGTACTTC

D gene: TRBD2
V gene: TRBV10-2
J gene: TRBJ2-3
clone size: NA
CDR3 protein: CATRTSGGTDTQYF
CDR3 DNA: TGCGCCACCCGGACTAGCGGGGGGACAGATACGCAGTATTTT

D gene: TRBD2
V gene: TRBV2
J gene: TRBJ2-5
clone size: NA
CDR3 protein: CASRGSSGTQETQYF
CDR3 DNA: TGTGCCAGCAGGGGGTCTAGCGGGACTCAAGAGACCCAGTACTTC

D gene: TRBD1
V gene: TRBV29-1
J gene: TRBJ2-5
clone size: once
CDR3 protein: CSVEKGEKGAQETQYF
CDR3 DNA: TGCAGCGTTGAAAAAGGAGAGAAGGGGGCCCAAGAGACCCAGTACTTC

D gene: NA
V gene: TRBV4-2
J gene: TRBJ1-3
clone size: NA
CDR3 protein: CASSQEGTGNTIYF
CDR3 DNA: TGTGCCAGCAGCCAAGAGGGGACTGGAAACACCATATATTTT

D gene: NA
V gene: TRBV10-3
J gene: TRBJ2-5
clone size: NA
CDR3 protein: CAISVQNQETQYF
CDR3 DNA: TGTGCCATCAGTGTGCAGAACCAAGAGACCCAGTACTTC

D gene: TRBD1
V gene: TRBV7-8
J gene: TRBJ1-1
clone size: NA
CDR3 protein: CASSPGTENTEAFF
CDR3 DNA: TGTGCCAGCAGCCCTGGGACAGAGAACACTGAAGCTTTCTTT

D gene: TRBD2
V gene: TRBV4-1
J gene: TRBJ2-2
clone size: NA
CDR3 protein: CASSQPQREGEELFF
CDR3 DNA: TGCGCCAGCAGCCAGCCCCAGCGGGAGGGAGAGGAGCTGTTTTTT

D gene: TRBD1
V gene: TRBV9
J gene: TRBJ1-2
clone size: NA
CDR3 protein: CASSRLGQADYGYTF
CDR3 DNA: TGTGCCAGCAGCCGCCTGGGACAGGCGGACTATGGCTACACCTTC

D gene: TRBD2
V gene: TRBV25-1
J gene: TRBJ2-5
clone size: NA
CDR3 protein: CASSDPRTSQETQYF
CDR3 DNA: TGTGCCAGCAGTGACCCTCGGACTAGCCAAGAGACCCAGTACTTC

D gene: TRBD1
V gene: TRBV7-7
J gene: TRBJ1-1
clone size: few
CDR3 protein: CAWQGDTEAFF
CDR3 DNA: TGTGCCTGGCAGGGGGACACTGAAGCTTTCTTT